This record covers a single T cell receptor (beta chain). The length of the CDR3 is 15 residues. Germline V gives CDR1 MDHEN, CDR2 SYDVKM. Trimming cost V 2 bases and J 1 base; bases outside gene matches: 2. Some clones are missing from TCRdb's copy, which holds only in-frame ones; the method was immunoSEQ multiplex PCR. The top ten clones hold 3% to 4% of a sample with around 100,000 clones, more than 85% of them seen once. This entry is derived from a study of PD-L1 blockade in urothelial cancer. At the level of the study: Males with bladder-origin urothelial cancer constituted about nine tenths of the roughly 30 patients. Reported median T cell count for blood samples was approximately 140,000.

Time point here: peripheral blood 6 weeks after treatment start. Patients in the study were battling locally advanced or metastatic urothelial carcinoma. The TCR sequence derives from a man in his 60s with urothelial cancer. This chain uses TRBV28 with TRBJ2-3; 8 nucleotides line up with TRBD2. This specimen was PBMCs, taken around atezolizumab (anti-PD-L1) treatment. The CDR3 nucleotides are TGTGCCAGCAGTTTAATGACTAGCGGCACAGATACGCAGTATTTT. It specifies CASSLMTSGTDTQYF.